This T cell receptor (beta chain) was recorded in a study of CD8 T cells in ankylosing spondylitis. Whole-study findings and limits: Several highly homologous variants made up a TCR beta motif that seemed to typify ankylosing spondylitis blood. Disease-linked clones were CD8+ and relatively rare in peripheral blood. Certain motif variants had earlier been reported in reactive arthritis synovial fluid and blood.

TCRdb reanalysed the 5' RACE reads using MiXCR and keeps one entry per CDR3 protein. The data hold some 85,000 distinct CDR3 sequences, with 9% observed a single time. As for this clonotype: Its antigen is as yet unknown.

Germline values: CDR1 KGHDR, CDR2 SFDVKD. The CDR3 is 14 amino acids. V was pared by 5 bases and J by 6 bases, with 13 bases between. This sequence originates from a male donor with ankylosing spondylitis. Sequencing used blood, either unsorted or a sorted T cell fraction (not recorded which). This rearrangement joins TRBV24-1 to TRBJ1-5; a possible D gene is TRBD1 (6 bases). CDR3 in amino acids: CATSVGGQGQPQHF. The DNA of the CDR3 is TGTGCCACCAGTGTTGGGGGGCAGGGTCAGCCCCAGCATTTT.